Included here is one T cell receptor beta chain sequence, with context. Original handling: Cell counts per sample came from amplifying reference gene primers. This table comes from immunoSEQ multiplex PCR, and its TCRdb copy is limited to in-frame clones, with some not included. V, J and clone size reflect that table, while D and trimming were determined from the DNA. The data hold 30,000 to 35,000 clones, with around 90% observed a single time. The sample comes from a study of blood T cell repertoires in COVID-19. Background on the study: Acute and convalescent COVID-19 specimens originated in the United States, Italy and Spain. T cells, B-cell-depleted T cells, or PBMCs provided the cDNA or gDNA that served as material.

The CDR3 consists of 19 residues. Germline V gene sequence: CDR1 SNHLY, CDR2 FYNNEI. Trimming took 6 bases from V and 0 from J, leaving 21 bases between them. The material sequenced was peripheral blood. The J gene is TRBJ2-6, the V gene TRBV2; D remains unclear. The TCR originated in a man in his 60s with active COVID-19. The CDR3 coding sequence is TGTGCCAGCAGCTTACCTCAGGTTCCCCGAAACTCTGGGGCCAACGTCCTGACTTTC. Its protein product is CASSLPQVPRNSGANVLTF.